The 23 T cell receptor beta chains listed next were all sequenced from one sample in a study of blood T cell repertoires in COVID-19. Some clones are missing from TCRdb's copy, which holds only in-frame ones; the method was immunoSEQ multiplex PCR. Of around 180,000 clones in the sample, over 75% are singletons; the top ten hold 6.9%. Sequenced sample: peripheral blood. The receptors derive from an older man with COVID-19, enrolled during active disease.

The V gene is TRBV4-2, the J gene TRBJ2-2; D possibly corresponds to TRBD2 (6 bases). The germline CDR1 and CDR2 sequences are LGHNA and YNFKEQ. CDR3 length equals 15 residues. V lost 4 bases and J 4 bases, leaving 13 bases between the germline ends. Here the CDR3 DNA reads TGTGCCAGCAGCCGAGGGCGGGGAGGCACCGGGGAGCTGTTTTTT. It specifies CASSRGRGGTGELFF.

The rearrangement joins TRBV12-3 or TRBV12-4 to TRBJ2-5, with D perhaps TRBD1 (5 bases). The CDR3 sequence is 13 residues long. With 6 bases removed from V and 1 base from J, the gap between germline ends came to 9 bases. CDR3 nucleotides: TGTGCCAGCAGGCAACAGGTCCAAGAGACCCAGTACTTC. It translates to CASRQQVQETQYF.

The gene calls are TRBV6-1 and TRBJ1-1; perhaps TRBD1 as D (6 bases). V was trimmed by 3 bases and J by 2 bases, leaving 10 bases between them. The germline CDR1 and CDR2 sequences are MNHNS and SASEGT. The CDR3 contains 14 residues. CDR3 DNA: TGTGCCAGCAGTGACGGGGGGGCAAACACTGAAGCTTTCTTT. This gives the protein CASSDGGANTEAFF.

The chain couples TRBV7-7 to TRBJ2-5; 10 positions agree with TRBD2. Germline V lookup: CDR1 SSHAT, CDR2 FNYEAQ (reference sequence). V lost 1 base and J lost 5; bases outside the gene matches: 7. The CDR3 covers 16 residues. The CDR3 reads CASSLGGAGGAETQYF. The CDR3 nucleotides are TGTGCCAGCAGCTTAGGAGGAGCGGGGGGGGCGGAGACCCAGTACTTC.

This sequence joins TRBV28 and TRBJ1-2, with D maybe TRBD1 (6 bases). The CDR3 contains 17 residues. CDR1 MDHEN and CDR2 SYDVKM come from the germline V gene. The germline V and J ends were trimmed by 2 bases and 2 bases, with 18 bases remaining between them. CDR3 sequence reads: CASSLTYGGGANYGYTF. CDR3 in DNA: TGTGCCAGCAGTTTAACTTATGGGGGGGGCGCAAACTATGGCTACACCTTC.

The chain joins TRBV27 to TRBJ1-2; 9 bases fit TRBD1. CDR3 length: 12 residues. V shed 7 bases and J 7 bases; nucleotides not matched to a gene: 4. Germline V gives CDR1 MNHEY, CDR2 SMNVEV (reference sequence). CDR3 in amino acids: CASKTGGIGYTF. CDR3 bases: TGTGCCAGCAAGACAGGGGGTATTGGCTACACCTTC.

J is TRBJ2-7 and V is TRBV5-1; 7 bases fit TRBD1. CDR3 size: 15 residues. Germline CDR1 is SGHRS and CDR2 is YFSETQ. The V segment lost 4 bases and the J segment 5 bases; nucleotides outside the gene matches: 12. CDR3: CASSAWQGEFNEQYF. The CDR3 coding sequence is TGCGCCAGCAGCGCGTGGCAGGGGGAATTCAACGAGCAGTACTTC.

As concerns this clone: The junction shows a germline mismatch at one end, possibly a read error. The genes are TRBV12-3 or TRBV12-4 and TRBJ2-1, with 14 bases identical to TRBD2. The CDR3 spans 13 residues. CDR3 region: CASSRLAGGPRVF. DNA for the CDR3: TGTGCCAGCAGTCGACTAGCGGGGGGGCCCCGGGTCTTC.

The chain links TRBV11-2 to TRBJ2-1; 11 nucleotides line up with TRBD2. The CDR3 runs to 14 residues. Germline assignment: CDR1 SGHAT and CDR2 FQNNGV. V gave up 7 bases and J gave up 4 bases; unmatched junction bases: 3. CDR3 sequence reads: CASITSGGYNEQFF. The CDR3 coding sequence is TGTGCCAGCATCACTAGCGGGGGTTACAATGAGCAGTTCTTC.

J is TRBJ1-1 and V is TRBV23-1; 7 bases align to TRBD1. TRBV23-1 is an ORF, and what it does is uncertain. The J segment lost 1 base and the V segment lost 2 bases, leaving 16 bases of the junction unmatched. The CDR3 extends over 19 amino acids. CDR3 DNA: TGCGCCAGCAGTCAACAAAATCTACAGGGGATTCGGGCGAACACTGAAGCTTTCTTT. The encoded protein is CASSQQNLQGIRANTEAFF.

The chain joins TRBV7-2 to TRBJ2-7; the match to TRBD2 covers 13 bases. V lost 5 bases and J lost 3; bases outside the gene matches: 4. This CDR3 is 15 amino acids long. Germline values: CDR1 SGHTA, CDR2 FQGNSA. Here the CDR3 DNA reads TGTGCCAGCAGCCTGGGACTAGCGGGGTACTACGAGCAGTACTTC. This gives the protein CASSLGLAGYYEQYF.

This chain uses TRBV3-1 (or the pseudogene TRBV3-2) with TRBJ1-2; 8 nucleotides agree with TRBD1. Germline CDR1 LGHDT, CDR2 YNNKEL (reference sequence). The CDR3 contains 15 residues. The V gene end was trimmed by 3 bases and the J gene end by 8 bases; junction bases not matched to a gene: 11. CDR3 coding DNA: TGTGCCAGCAGCCAGCTGGACAGGGCGGGCTTAGGCTACACCTTC. Its translation: CASSQLDRAGLGYTF.

This clone was detected once. The V and J genes are TRBV7-6 and TRBJ1-3; the match to TRBD1 covers 7 bases. The CDR3 runs 15 residues. Germline-derived CDR1 and CDR2 are SGHVS and FNYEAQ. Losses at the gene ends were 4 bases for V and 9 bases for J; bases not matched to a gene: 12. CDR3 region: CASSSRGTEAGTIYF. In DNA form, the CDR3 reads TGTGCCAGCAGCTCCAGGGGGACAGAGGCTGGCACCATATATTTT.

This clone was picked up a small number of times. The chain recombines TRBV7-2 with TRBJ2-2, with a tentative D call TRBD2 (6 bases). The CDR3 totals 16 residues. Germline V gene data show CDR1 as SGHTA and CDR2 as FQGNSA. Trimming took 5 bases from V and 0 from J, leaving 13 bases between them. In DNA, the CDR3 is TGTGCCAGCAGCCTGCGGGACGGAGCGAACACCGGGGAGCTGTTTTTT. Encoded protein: CASSLRDGANTGELFF.

Here the CDR3 DNA reads TGTGCCAGCAGTACCGGGACAGGGAGGGGCTACACCTTC. Amino acid sequence: CASSTGTGRGYTF. The genes are TRBV7-9 and TRBJ1-2; 9 bases match TRBD1. Germline CDR1 SEHNR, CDR2 FQNEAQ (reference sequence). The CDR3 totals 13 residues. V was pared by 6 bases and J by 8 bases, with 7 bases of the junction left unmatched.

The chain has TRBV5-1 and TRBJ1-3; D gene uncertain. The CDR3 loop spans 14 amino acids. Germline assignment: CDR1 SGHRS and CDR2 YFSETQ. V was clipped by 0 bases and J by 0 bases, with 4 bases between them. The CDR3: CASSLAGSGNTIYF. CDR3 bases: TGCGCCAGCAGCTTGGCGGGCTCTGGAAACACCATATATTTT. Variable domain in full (rest from reference TRBV5-1 and TRBJ1-3): KAGVTQTPRYLIKTRGQQVTLSCSPISGHRSVSWYQQTPGQGLQFLFEYFSETQRNKGNFPGRFSGRQFSNSRSEMNVSTLELGDSALYLCASSLAGSGNTIYFGEGSWLTVV.

A few counts support this clone. V and J are TRBV6-2 or TRBV6-3 and TRBJ1-2, with 8 bases that match TRBD1. CDR3 size: 15 residues. With V trimmed by 4 bases and J by 6 bases, 10 bases remained unmatched. From germline, CDR1 is MNHEY and CDR2 SVGEGT. CDR3 DNA: TGTGCCAGCAGTTCGACCAGGGGGCGCTGGAATGGCTACACCTTC. It specifies CASSSTRGRWNGYTF.

V is TRBV19 and J is TRBJ1-4, with D uncertain. Germline assignment: CDR1 LNHDA and CDR2 SQIVND (reference sequence). This CDR3 is 15 amino acids long. Trimming took off 5 bases at V and 5 bases at J, with 15 bases between the two ends. CDR3 sequence (DNA): TGTGCCAGTAGTCACGCGCCGGGTCTGAATGAAAAACTGTTTTTT. It translates to CASSHAPGLNEKLFF.

A few counts support this clone. The V gene is TRBV5-1, the J gene TRBJ2-7; 11 positions match TRBD2. The CDR3 has 18 amino acids. Trimming at V came to 0 bases and at J to 0 bases, leaving 8 bases not matched to a gene. Germline V gives CDR1 SGHRS, CDR2 YFSETQ. The CDR3 here is CASSLVPSGGQNSYEQYF. The CDR3 bases are TGCGCCAGCAGCTTGGTGCCTAGCGGGGGGCAAAACTCCTACGAGCAGTACTTC.

This clone was recorded once. This chain connects TRBV25-1 to TRBJ1-2, with no clear D. This CDR3 comprises 12 residues. Looked up from germline, CDR1 is MGHDK and CDR2 is SYGVNS. Trimming cost V 7 bases and J 4 bases, with 10 bases left between them. The CDR3 loop reads CASKTRSYGYTF. CDR3 bases: TGTGCCAGCAAAACCCGGTCCTATGGCTACACCTTC.

The chain recombines TRBV19 with TRBJ2-1; 12 bases are a match to TRBD2. Germline CDR1 LNHDA, CDR2 SQIVND (reference sequence). Trimming cost V 3 bases and J 6 bases; bases outside gene matches: 0. The CDR3 has 14 residues. For the CDR3, the DNA is TGTGCCAGTAGTATGGGACTAGCGGGCAATGAGCAGTTCTTC. Translating it yields CASSMGLAGNEQFF.

V usage is TRBV5-6 and J usage is TRBJ2-7; perhaps TRBD1 as D (6 bases). The CDR3 spans 14 residues. The V gene's germline CDR1 is SGHDT and CDR2 YYEEEE. With 4 bases removed from V and 6 bases from J, the gap between germline ends came to 17 bases. The CDR3, as DNA: TGTGCCAGCAGCGGGGGCAGTTGGGCGGGCGAGCAGTACTTC. This gives the protein CASSGGSWAGEQYF.

The chain uses TRBV2 and TRBJ1-6, with TRBD1 matching 7 bases. The CDR3 runs to 14 residues. The germline CDR1 and CDR2 sequences are SNHLY and FYNNEI. V trimming: 3 bases; J trimming: 7 bases; junction bases outside the gene matches: 3. CDR3 bases: TGTGCCAGCAGTGAGACAGGGTGGAATTCACCCCTCCACTTT. Translation gives CASSETGWNSPLHF.